This T cell receptor beta chain appears in the sequencing data of a study of T-cell reconstitution after alpha-beta-depleted transplantation in children. Construction of the TCRbeta library involved unique molecular identifiers. TCRdb re-called the PCR reads with MiXCR, one entry per CDR3 protein. The sample yields about 540,000 distinct CDR3 sequences, approximately 20% seen once. Sequenced material: PBMCs from the stem cell graft donor, taken from the stem cell graft. This sequence was found in a human donor who donated a stem cell graft to a child with acute lymphoblastic leukemia.

The CDR3 is CASSLLVGSTEAFF. CDR3 sequence (DNA): TGCGCCAGCAGCTTACTTGTGGGGAGCACTGAAGCTTTCTTT. J is TRBJ1-1 and V is TRBV5-1; no clear D. The CDR3 loop spans 14 amino acids. Trimming took 2 bases from V and 4 from J, leaving 12 bases between them. Germline loops: CDR1 SGHRS, CDR2 YFSETQ.